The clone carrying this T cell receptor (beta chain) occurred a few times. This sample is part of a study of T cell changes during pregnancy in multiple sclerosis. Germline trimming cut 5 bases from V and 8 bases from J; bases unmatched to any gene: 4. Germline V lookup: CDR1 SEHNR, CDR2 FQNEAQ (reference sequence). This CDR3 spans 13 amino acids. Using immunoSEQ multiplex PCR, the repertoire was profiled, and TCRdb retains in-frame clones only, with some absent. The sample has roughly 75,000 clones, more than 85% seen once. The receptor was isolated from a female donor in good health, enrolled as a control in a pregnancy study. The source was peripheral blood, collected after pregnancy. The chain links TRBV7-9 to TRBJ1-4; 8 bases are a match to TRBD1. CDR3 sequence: CASSGQGREKLFF. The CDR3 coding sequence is TGTGCCAGCAGCGGACAGGGCCGGGAAAAACTGTTTTTT.